The 32 T cell receptor beta chains reported below all come from one sample, sequenced in a study of response to subunit inactivated influenza vaccine (dated by TCRdb to the late 2010s). Library creation used RT-PCR. Sequencer: Illumina HiSeq 2500. The raw public reads went through TCRdb reprocessing: fastp at Q25, MiXCR clone calling, in-frame beta chains kept. Identical CDR3 protein sequences are pooled into one entry, listed with their most common genes and DNA. The sample includes approximately 520,000 distinct CDR3 sequences, with more than 15% observed a single time. Of the sample, approximately 3% is held by the ten largest clones. The sequences come from CD4+ T cells sorted from PBMCs, collected around 25 months after vaccination. The receptor set was obtained from a man aged 45 to 70 who received an inactivated influenza vaccine. Donor details come from another sample of the same person, matched by shared clones.

The gene calls are TRBV20-1 and TRBJ2-1, with 7 bases aligning to TRBD1. CDR1 is DFQATT, CDR2 SNEGSKA, per germline (reference sequence). The CDR3 length is 10 residues. The CDR3, as DNA: TGCAGAGCAACAGGGGAAGAGCAGTTCTTC. It translates to CRATGEEQFF.

The chain couples TRBV7-6 to TRBJ2-7, with D possibly being TRBD1 (6 bases). Germline V gene lookup returns CDR1 SGHVS and CDR2 FNYEAQ. V was cut by 5 bases and J by 1 base, with 18 bases left in between. CDR3 size: 16 residues. The CDR3 spells CASSPTTPGVSYEQYF. The CDR3 DNA follows: TGTGCCAGCAGCCCAACCACACCAGGGGTTTCCTACGAGCAGTACTTC.

This chain links TRBV4-3 with TRBJ2-5; 7 nucleotides match TRBD1. The CDR3 has 15 residues. V was clipped by 3 bases and J by 2 bases; unmatched bases: 6. The germline V gene encodes CDR1 LGHNA and CDR2 YSLEER. As DNA, the CDR3 is TGCGCCAGCAGCCATAGACAGGGATCGCAAGAGACCCAGTACTTC. Its translation is CASSHRQGSQETQYF.

The chain recombines TRBV6-2 or TRBV6-3 with TRBJ2-5; D gene ambiguous. The germline V gene has CDR1 MNHEY and CDR2 SVGEGT. The CDR3 is 14 amino acids. Trimming removed 8 bases at V and 3 bases at J, with 16 bases between. CDR3: CASRRSTRKETQYF. CDR3 DNA sequence: TGTGCCAGCCGGCGGAGCACCCGAAAAGAGACCCAGTACTTC.

J is TRBJ1-1 and V is TRBV4-2; the match to TRBD1 covers 8 bases. The CDR3 has 15 amino acids. The V segment lost 5 bases and the J segment 3 bases; nucleotides outside the gene matches: 8. The germline gives CDR1 LGHNA, CDR2 YNFKEQ. CDR3 in amino acids: CASSYYPDRDTEAFF. The CDR3 DNA reads TGTGCCAGCAGCTACTACCCGGACAGGGACACTGAAGCTTTCTTT.

In its sample, this clonotype was seen a few times. This chain links TRBV2 with TRBJ2-3; possibly TRBD1 or TRBD2 for D (6 bases each). The V and J ends lost 4 bases and 4 bases respectively, with 12 bases between them. This CDR3 is 14 amino acids long. Germline V lookup: CDR1 SNHLY, CDR2 FYNNEI. The CDR3 DNA sequence: TGTGCCAGCAGTGTACGGGGGCCTGCAGATACGCAGTATTTT. It yields the protein CASSVRGPADTQYF.

The rearrangement links TRBV3-1 to TRBJ1-4, with D maybe TRBD1 (6 bases). CDR1 and CDR2 (germline): LGHDT, YNNKEL (reference sequence). The V end lost 3 bases, the J end lost 5 bases, and 13 bases lay between the germline ends. CDR3 size: 15 residues. The CDR3 spells CASSQLSGGNEKLFF. The CDR3 DNA follows: TGTGCCAGCAGCCAGCTGTCCGGGGGCAATGAAAAACTGTTTTTT.

This clonotype was detected a few times. The CDR3 reads CATQREALGTDTQYF. The CDR3, as DNA: TGTGCCACCCAACGGGAGGCCCTGGGCACAGATACGCAGTATTTT. The rearrangement joins TRBV10-3 to TRBJ2-3; the match to TRBD2 covers 7 bases. CDR1 and CDR2 from the germline V gene are ENHRY and SYGVKD. The J segment lost 1 base and the V segment lost 10 bases, leaving 11 bases of the junction unmatched. The CDR3 is made up of 15 amino acids.

The rearrangement uses TRBV11-2 and TRBJ1-6; D unresolved. CDR3 length: 14 residues. Between the trimmed V and J ends, which lost 5 bases and 10 bases, there was a span of 15 bases. The germline gives CDR1 SGHAT, CDR2 FQNNGV. CDR3 residues: CASSKDVSGSPLHF. The CDR3 nucleotides read TGTGCCAGCAGCAAGGACGTCTCGGGCTCACCCCTCCACTTT.

This clonotype was seen a few times. This chain links TRBV5-1 with TRBJ1-2; 10 bases agree with TRBD1. CDR3 length: 14 residues. Germline V gives CDR1 SGHRS, CDR2 YFSETQ. The trim removed 5 bases at V and 4 bases at J, leaving 5 bases unmatched. DNA of the CDR3: TGCGCCAGCAGAACCGGGACAGGGGTCTATGGCTACACCTTC. It yields the protein CASRTGTGVYGYTF.

V gene TRBV28 combines with J gene TRBJ2-2; D is unresolved. The V end lost 5 bases, the J end lost 4 bases, and 20 bases lay between the germline ends. The germline CDR1 and CDR2 sequences are MDHEN and SYDVKM. The CDR3 is 17 amino acids. CDR3: CASSLGRLGGVTGELFF. CDR3 sequence (DNA): TGTGCCAGCAGTCTCGGACGCCTTGGTGGGGTCACCGGGGAGCTGTTTTTT.

This sequence joins TRBV6-1 and TRBJ1-5, with D perhaps TRBD1 (5 bases). V was clipped by 6 bases and J by 3 bases, with 12 bases between them. CDR1 and CDR2 from the germline V gene are MNHNS and SASEGT. The CDR3 is 14 residues long. The CDR3 protein is CASSPTADNQPQHF. CDR3 DNA: TGTGCCAGCAGCCCGACAGCGGACAATCAGCCCCAGCATTTT.

V and J are TRBV20-1 and TRBJ2-1; 10 bases match TRBD2. The CDR3 contains 15 residues. V shed 4 bases and J 6 bases; nucleotides not matched to a gene: 9. Germline V gene lookup returns CDR1 DFQATT and CDR2 SNEGSKA (reference sequence). CDR3: CSATESGLAANEQFF. The CDR3 DNA follows: TGCAGTGCTACAGAATCCGGACTAGCGGCCAATGAGCAGTTCTTC.

The genes are TRBV10-3 and TRBJ2-1; TRBD2 agrees at 13 bases. The CDR3 is 15 residues long. The germline gives CDR1 ENHRY, CDR2 SYGVKD. J lost 0 bases, V lost 8 bases, and 1 base had no gene match. CDR3 sequence (DNA): TGTGCCATCGGACTAGCGGGAGACTCCTACAATGAGCAGTTCTTC. Translating it yields CAIGLAGDSYNEQFF.

A few counts support this clonotype. The rearrangement joins TRBV12-3 or TRBV12-4 to TRBJ2-7; TRBD1 might be the D (6 bases). V was trimmed by 3 bases and J by 1 base, leaving 13 bases between them. This CDR3 spans 15 amino acids. The DNA for the CDR3 is TGTGCCAGCAGTTTCGTAATGGACAGATCCTACGAGCAGTACTTC. Protein sequence: CASSFVMDRSYEQYF.

The V and J genes are TRBV11-2 and TRBJ2-5, with 15 bases aligning to TRBD2. Germline V gives CDR1 SGHAT, CDR2 FQNNGV. This CDR3 is 18 amino acids long. With V trimmed by 5 bases and J by 0 bases, 7 bases remained unmatched. The CDR3 nucleotides are TGTGCCAGCAGCCTAGGGACTAGCGGGAGGTCGTACCAAGAGACCCAGTACTTC. Translated: CASSLGTSGRSYQETQYF.

This clonotype appeared a few times. V usage is TRBV29-1 and J usage is TRBJ2-3; perhaps TRBD2 as D (5 bases). The CDR3 totals 16 residues. V lost 0 bases to trimming and J lost 0 bases, with 13 bases between them. Germline CDR1 is SQVTM and CDR2 is ANQGSEA. The CDR3 protein is CSVEDPKRGSTDTQYF. The CDR3 bases are TGCAGCGTTGAAGACCCCAAGCGCGGGAGCACAGATACGCAGTATTTT.

The chain uses TRBV5-1 and TRBJ2-2; D is undetermined. Germline CDR1 reads SGHRS; CDR2 reads YFSETQ. The length of the CDR3 is 15 residues. Trimming pared 0 bases from V and 4 bases from J, leaving 10 bases between. CDR3 DNA: TGCGCCAGCAGCTTGGAGGCAGTGGGCACCGGGGAGCTGTTTTTT. Its translation: CASSLEAVGTGELFF.

This sequence joins TRBV4-3 and TRBJ2-2; a possible D gene is TRBD2 (7 bases). The CDR3 totals 16 residues. The V end lost 4 bases, the J end lost 7 bases, and 19 bases lay between the germline ends. Germline assignment: CDR1 LGHNA and CDR2 YSLEER. The CDR3 DNA reads as TGCGCCAGCAGCCTCCAAGGGGGGAGGGCCGGCGGGGAGCTGTTTTTT. This encodes CASSLQGGRAGGELFF.

Here the CDR3 DNA reads TGCAGTGCTAGAAACCTGTCGGGGGGACAGCCCCAGCATTTT. Its protein is CSARNLSGGQPQHF. The chain combines TRBV20-1 with TRBJ1-5, with D maybe TRBD1 (5 bases). Germline V gene lookup returns CDR1 DFQATT and CDR2 SNEGSKA (reference sequence). The CDR3 consists of 14 residues. The V gene lost 2 bases and the J gene lost 7 bases, with 15 bases spanning the gap.

This clonotype has just a few counts. The chain carries TRBV7-2 and TRBJ1-5; the D is unclear. The germline V gene encodes CDR1 SGHTA and CDR2 FQGNSA. The CDR3 consists of 15 residues. V lost 3 bases and J lost 0, with 9 bases in between. CDR3 loop: CASSLKALSNQPQHF. DNA for the CDR3: TGTGCCAGCAGCTTGAAGGCTCTTAGCAATCAGCCCCAGCATTTT.

The chain has TRBV28 and TRBJ2-6; D possibly uses TRBD1 or TRBD2 (5 bases each). Germline V gives CDR1 MDHEN, CDR2 SYDVKM. This CDR3 comprises 18 residues. Deletions cut 5 bases from V and 0 bases from J, with 17 bases between. This chain's CDR3 is CASSTTGTATSGANVLTF. The CDR3 nucleotides read TGTGCCAGCAGTACGACCGGGACCGCCACCTCTGGGGCCAACGTCCTGACTTTC.

This clonotype was observed a few times. J is TRBJ2-7 and V is TRBV6-2 or TRBV6-3; a weak D match, TRBD2 (6 bases). The V and J ends lost 8 bases and 2 bases respectively, with 16 bases between them. The CDR3 contains 14 residues. Germline lookup yields CDR1 MNHEY and CDR2 SVGEGT. In DNA, the CDR3 is TGTGCCAGCCAGCGCGGGGTATCGGCCTACGAGCAGTACTTC. Protein: CASQRGVSAYEQYF.

This clonotype was seen only a few times. This rearrangement joins TRBV20-1 to TRBJ2-3, with unresolved D. The CDR3 is 11 amino acids. The ends were cut back, 6 bases at V and 0 bases at J, with 4 bases in the middle. Per germline, CDR1 DFQATT and CDR2 SNEGSKA (reference sequence). CDR3 sequence reads: CSATSTDTQYF. CDR3 nucleotides: TGCAGTGCCACGAGCACAGATACGCAGTATTTT.

CDR3: CASSPQQQETQYF. The CDR3, as DNA: TGTGCCAGCTCACCACAACAGCAAGAGACCCAGTACTTC. The chain is built from TRBV18 and TRBJ2-5; D gene ambiguous. CDR1 is KGHSH and CDR2 is LQKENI in the germline V gene. The CDR3 sequence is 13 residues long. V dropped 1 base and J dropped 2 bases, with 5 bases sitting between them.

This clonotype has a handful of counts. The V call is TRBV28, the J call TRBJ2-2; 7 bases line up with TRBD2. The CDR3 runs to 15 residues. Germline CDR1 is MDHEN and CDR2 is SYDVKM. The junction had 8 bases not matched to a gene; V was cut back by 6 bases and J by 4 bases. The DNA for the CDR3 is TGTGCCAGCAGCTACCCGGGACTAACCACCGGGGAGCTGTTTTTT. Amino acid sequence: CASSYPGLTTGELFF.

This clonotype was observed a handful of times. The chain carries TRBV19 and TRBJ2-1; no reliable D call. Germline V gene sequence: CDR1 LNHDA, CDR2 SQIVND (reference sequence). The CDR3 is made up of 14 amino acids. Trimming cost V 5 bases and J 11 bases, with 19 bases left between them. Written as DNA, the CDR3 is TGTGCCAGTAGTGATAGGAGTGCGGTCGTCAAGCAGTTCTTC. As protein: CASSDRSAVVKQFF.

This clonotype has only a few counts. The chain recombines TRBV6-2 or TRBV6-3 with TRBJ2-7; D is uncertain. This CDR3 has 17 residues. In germline, CDR1 is MNHEY, CDR2 SVGEGT. Trimming cost V 7 bases and J 0 bases, with 22 bases left between them. Here the CDR3 reads CASNKGLILPASYEQYF. The CDR3 nucleotides read TGTGCCAGCAATAAGGGATTGATCTTACCGGCCTCCTACGAGCAGTACTTC.

This clonotype was seen more than once but under ten times. This sequence joins TRBV7-9 and TRBJ1-1; D remains ambiguous. Germline CDR1 is SEHNR and CDR2 is FQNEAQ (reference sequence). The CDR3 covers 13 residues. V was pared by 6 bases and J by 3 bases, with 11 bases between. The CDR3 region has the DNA TGTGCCAGCAGTACCGGGTCCTACACTGAAGCTTTCTTT. Protein product: CASSTGSYTEAFF.

This clonotype is a singleton in its sample. The chain uses TRBV28 and TRBJ1-1; TRBD1 might be the D (6 bases). Germline CDR1 reads MDHEN; CDR2 reads SYDVKM. V was pared by 5 bases and J by 7 bases, with 17 bases between. The CDR3 contains 14 residues. CDR3 amino acids: CASSLAGGFVEAFF. The CDR3 bases are TGTGCCAGCAGTCTCGCGGGGGGCTTTGTTGAAGCTTTCTTT.

This rearrangement joins TRBV5-1 to TRBJ2-5; TRBD2 aligns across 13 bases. The CDR3 is 15 residues long. The germline CDR1 and CDR2 sequences are SGHRS and YFSETQ. V shed 6 bases and J 5 bases; nucleotides not matched to a gene: 7. This CDR3 is CASTKTSGRLETQYF. In DNA form, the CDR3 reads TGCGCCAGCACGAAGACTAGCGGGAGGCTGGAGACCCAGTACTTC.

This clonotype was counted a few times. This chain joins TRBV7-2 and TRBJ1-1; D is possibly TRBD1 (5 bases). Germline assignment: CDR1 SGHTA and CDR2 FQGNSA. V lost 0 bases and J lost 4, with 12 bases in between. CDR3 length: 15 amino acids. The CDR3 sequence is CASSLASRVGTEAFF. The CDR3 DNA reads as TGTGCCAGCAGCTTAGCGTCCAGGGTAGGCACTGAAGCTTTCTTT.